This T cell receptor beta chain was captured by sequencing in a study of T cell repertoires in cytomegalovirus infection. Overall study context: Alongside well-studied HLA-B-restricted CMV epitopes, recently identified HLA-C-restricted CMV epitopes were also used. Based on public TCR beta signatures, there were indications of CMV infection and of a matching HLA type.

In the case of this clonotype: Its specificity is unknown.

Study-wide results and limits: There were HLA-C-restricted CMV-specific TCR beta clonotypes dominating the ex vivo response. Carriers of CMV and the relevant HLA type were discriminated by public TCR beta frequency.

TCRdb passed the reads through MiXCR, listing each CDR3 protein once. The sample records about 770,000 distinct CDR3 sequences, almost 30% being singletons. Trimming took off 4 bases at V and 4 bases at J, with 10 bases between the two ends. There are 14 residues in the CDR3. The germline CDR1 and CDR2 sequences are LNHNV and YYDKDF (reference sequence). This TCR was recovered from a human donor in good health (CMV status not recorded). Some clones in this sample may be carry-over from other donors' samples. This specimen was cultured CD8+ T cells from PBMCs, taken from culture after CMV antigen stimulation. The genes are TRBV15 and TRBJ2-2; D is perhaps TRBD2 (6 bases). The CDR3 nucleotides read TGTGCCACCAGCAAGGGAGGAATCACCGGGGAGCTGTTTTTT. Translation: CATSKGGITGELFF.